The clone carrying this T cell receptor beta chain was observed a few times. Its target is unknown. TCR beta CDR3 regions were amplified from RNA transcripts. With the HTBI primer set, the TCR CDR3 went through a first round of RT-PCR. TCRdb reprocessed the multiplex PCR reads with MiXCR, giving one entry per CDR3 protein. The sample includes 400,000 to 500,000 distinct CDR3 sequences, approximately 14% of them seen just once. Germline CDR1 MNHEY, CDR2 SMNVEV (reference sequence). This CDR3 comprises 13 residues. V gave up 5 bases and J gave up 3 bases, with 5 bases separating them. This sample was taken from a study of T cells in Graves' hyperthyroidism and ophthalmopathy. At the level of the study: Peripheral blood was acquired at first diagnosis, ahead of any therapy whatsoever. Study outcomes and limitations: Expanded thyroid clonotypes (above 0.001) were mostly also found in blood.

The chain carries TRBV27 and TRBJ1-6; no reliable D call. The clonotype originates from a young woman with Graves' hyperthyroidism. The sample consisted of blood. CDR3 residues: CASSQFYNSPLHF. CDR3 DNA: TGTGCCAGCAGTCAATTCTATAATTCACCCCTCCACTTT.